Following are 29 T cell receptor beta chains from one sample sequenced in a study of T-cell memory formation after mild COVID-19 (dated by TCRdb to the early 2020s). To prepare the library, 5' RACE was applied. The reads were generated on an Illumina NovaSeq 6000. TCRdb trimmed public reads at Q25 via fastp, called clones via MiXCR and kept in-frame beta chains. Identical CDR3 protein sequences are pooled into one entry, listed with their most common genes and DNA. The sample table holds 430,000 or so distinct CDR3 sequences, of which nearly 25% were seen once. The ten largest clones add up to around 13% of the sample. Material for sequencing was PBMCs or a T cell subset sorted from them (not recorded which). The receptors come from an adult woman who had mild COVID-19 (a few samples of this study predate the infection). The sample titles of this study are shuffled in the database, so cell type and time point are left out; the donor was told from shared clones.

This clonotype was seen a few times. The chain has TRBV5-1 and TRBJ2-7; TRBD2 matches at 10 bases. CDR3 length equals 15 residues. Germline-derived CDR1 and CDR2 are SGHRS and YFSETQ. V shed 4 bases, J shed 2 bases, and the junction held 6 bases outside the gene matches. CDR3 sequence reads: CASSTTSGPAYEQYF. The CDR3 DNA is TGCGCCAGCAGCACGACTAGCGGGCCGGCCTACGAGCAGTACTTC.

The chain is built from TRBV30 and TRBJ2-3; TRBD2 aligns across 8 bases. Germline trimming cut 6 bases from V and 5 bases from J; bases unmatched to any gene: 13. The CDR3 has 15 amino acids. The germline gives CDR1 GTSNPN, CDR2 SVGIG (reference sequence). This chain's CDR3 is CACIGTGGHQDTQYF. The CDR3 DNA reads TGTGCCTGCATTGGAACGGGGGGGCATCAAGATACGCAGTATTTT.

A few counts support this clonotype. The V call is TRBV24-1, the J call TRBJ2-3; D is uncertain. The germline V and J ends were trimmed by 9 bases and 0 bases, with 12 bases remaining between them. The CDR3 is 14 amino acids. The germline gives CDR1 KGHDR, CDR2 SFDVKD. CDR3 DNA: TGTGCCACCTCCGAGCGCCCCAGCACAGATACGCAGTATTTT. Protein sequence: CATSERPSTDTQYF.

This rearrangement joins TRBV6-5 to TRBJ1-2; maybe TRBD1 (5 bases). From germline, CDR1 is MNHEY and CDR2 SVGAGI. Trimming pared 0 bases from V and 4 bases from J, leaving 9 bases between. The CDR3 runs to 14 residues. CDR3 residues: CASSYSGEGYGYTF. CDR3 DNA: TGTGCCAGCAGTTACTCGGGGGAGGGCTATGGCTACACCTTC.

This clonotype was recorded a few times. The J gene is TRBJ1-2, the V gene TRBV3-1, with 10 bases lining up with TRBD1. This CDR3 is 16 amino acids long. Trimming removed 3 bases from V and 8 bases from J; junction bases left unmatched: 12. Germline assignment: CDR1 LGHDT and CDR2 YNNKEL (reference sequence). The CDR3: CASSHWPGQGTGGYTF. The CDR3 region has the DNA TGTGCCAGCAGCCATTGGCCGGGACAGGGGACTGGAGGCTACACCTTC.

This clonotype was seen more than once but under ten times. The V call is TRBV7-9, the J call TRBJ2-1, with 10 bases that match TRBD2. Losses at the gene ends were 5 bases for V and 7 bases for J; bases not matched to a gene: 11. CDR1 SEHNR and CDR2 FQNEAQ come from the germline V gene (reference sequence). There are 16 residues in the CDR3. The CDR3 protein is CASSHLAGVINNEQFF. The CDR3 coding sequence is TGTGCCAGCAGCCACCTAGCGGGAGTAATAAATAATGAGCAGTTCTTC.

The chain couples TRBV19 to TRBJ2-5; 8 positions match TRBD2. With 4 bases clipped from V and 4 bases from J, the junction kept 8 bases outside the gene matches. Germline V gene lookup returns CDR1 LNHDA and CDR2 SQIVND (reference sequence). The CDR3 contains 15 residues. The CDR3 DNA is TGTGCCAGTAGTACTACGGGAGGGCAAGGAGAGACCCAGTACTTC. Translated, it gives CASSTTGGQGETQYF.

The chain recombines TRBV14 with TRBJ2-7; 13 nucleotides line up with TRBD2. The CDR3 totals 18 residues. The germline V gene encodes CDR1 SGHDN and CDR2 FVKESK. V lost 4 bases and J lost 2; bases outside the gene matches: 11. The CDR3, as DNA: TGTGCCAGCAGCCCCTTACGGGGACTAGCGGGATCAACCTACGAGCAGTACTTC. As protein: CASSPLRGLAGSTYEQYF.

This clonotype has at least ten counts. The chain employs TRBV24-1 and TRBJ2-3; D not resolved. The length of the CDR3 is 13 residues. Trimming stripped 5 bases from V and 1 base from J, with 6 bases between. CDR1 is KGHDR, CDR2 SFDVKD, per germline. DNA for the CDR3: TGTGCCACCAGTGTAGACGGCACAGATACGCAGTATTTT. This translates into CATSVDGTDTQYF.

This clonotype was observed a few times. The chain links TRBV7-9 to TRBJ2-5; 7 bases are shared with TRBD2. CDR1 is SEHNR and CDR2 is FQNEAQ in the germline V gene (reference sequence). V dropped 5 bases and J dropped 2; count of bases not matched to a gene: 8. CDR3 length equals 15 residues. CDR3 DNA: TGTGCCAGCAGCCCTGGGACTAACCTGCAAGAGACCCAGTACTTC. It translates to CASSPGTNLQETQYF.

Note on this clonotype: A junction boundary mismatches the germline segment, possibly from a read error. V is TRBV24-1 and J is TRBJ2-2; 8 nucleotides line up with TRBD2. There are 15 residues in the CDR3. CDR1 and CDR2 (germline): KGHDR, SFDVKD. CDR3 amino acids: CATSAGGGRSGELFF. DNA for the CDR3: TGTGCTACCAGTGCCGGGGGGGGCCGCTCCGGGGAGCTGTTTTTT.

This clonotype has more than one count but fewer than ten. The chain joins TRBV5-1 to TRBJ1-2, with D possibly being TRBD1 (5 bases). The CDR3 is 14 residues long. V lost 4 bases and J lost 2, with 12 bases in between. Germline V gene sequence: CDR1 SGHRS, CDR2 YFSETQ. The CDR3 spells CASSLDKINYGYTF. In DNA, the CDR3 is TGCGCCAGCAGCCTGGACAAGATCAACTATGGCTACACCTTC.

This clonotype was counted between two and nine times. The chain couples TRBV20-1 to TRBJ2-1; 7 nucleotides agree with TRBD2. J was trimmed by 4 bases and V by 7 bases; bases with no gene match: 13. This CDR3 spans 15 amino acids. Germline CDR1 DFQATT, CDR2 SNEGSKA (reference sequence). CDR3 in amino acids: CSVTTGTTLYNEQFF. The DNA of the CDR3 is TGCAGTGTCACAACCGGGACTACCTTATACAATGAGCAGTTCTTC.

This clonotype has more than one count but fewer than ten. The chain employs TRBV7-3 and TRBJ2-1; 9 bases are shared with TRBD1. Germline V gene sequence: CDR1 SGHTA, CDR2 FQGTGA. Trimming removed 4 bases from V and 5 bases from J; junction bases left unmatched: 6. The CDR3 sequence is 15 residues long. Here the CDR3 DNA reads TGTGCCAGCAGCTCACAGGGGGCCATGAACAATGAGCAGTTCTTC. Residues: CASSSQGAMNNEQFF.

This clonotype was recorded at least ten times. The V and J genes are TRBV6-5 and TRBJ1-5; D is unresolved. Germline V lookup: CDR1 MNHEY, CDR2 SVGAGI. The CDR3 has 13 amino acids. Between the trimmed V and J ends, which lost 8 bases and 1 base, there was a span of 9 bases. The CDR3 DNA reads TGTGCCAGCGCTGAGCAGAGCAATCAGCCCCAGCATTTT. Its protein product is CASAEQSNQPQHF.

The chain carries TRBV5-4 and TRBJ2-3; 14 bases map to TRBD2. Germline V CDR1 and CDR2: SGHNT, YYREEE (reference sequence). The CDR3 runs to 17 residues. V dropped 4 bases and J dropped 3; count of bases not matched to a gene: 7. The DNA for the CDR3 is TGTGCCAGCAGCGGCCGGACTAGCGGGGGGTGGACAGATACGCAGTATTTT. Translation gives CASSGRTSGGWTDTQYF.

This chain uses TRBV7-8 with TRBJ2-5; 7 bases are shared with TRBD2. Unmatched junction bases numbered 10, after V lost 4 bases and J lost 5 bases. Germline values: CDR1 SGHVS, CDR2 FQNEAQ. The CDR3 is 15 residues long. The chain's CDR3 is CASSWGSGQGETQYF. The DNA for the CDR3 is TGTGCCAGCAGCTGGGGTAGCGGGCAAGGGGAGACCCAGTACTTC.

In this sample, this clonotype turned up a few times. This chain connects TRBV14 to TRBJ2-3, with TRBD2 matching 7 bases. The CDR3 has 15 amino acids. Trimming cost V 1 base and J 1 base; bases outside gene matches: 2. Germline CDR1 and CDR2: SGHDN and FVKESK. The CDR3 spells CASSQVGGGTDTQYF. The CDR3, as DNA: TGTGCCAGCAGCCAAGTTGGGGGGGGCACAGATACGCAGTATTTT.

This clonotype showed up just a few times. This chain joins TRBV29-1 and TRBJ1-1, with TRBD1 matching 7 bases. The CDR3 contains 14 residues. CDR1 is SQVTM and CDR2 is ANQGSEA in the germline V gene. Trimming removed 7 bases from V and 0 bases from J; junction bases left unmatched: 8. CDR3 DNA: TGCAGCGGTTCAGGGGGGGACATGAACACTGAAGCTTTCTTT. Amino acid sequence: CSGSGGDMNTEAFF.

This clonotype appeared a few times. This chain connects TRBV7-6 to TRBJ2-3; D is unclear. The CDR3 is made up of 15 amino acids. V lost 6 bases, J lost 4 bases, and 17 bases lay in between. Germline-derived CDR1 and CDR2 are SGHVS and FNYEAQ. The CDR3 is CASSRSYSGADTQYF. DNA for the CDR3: TGTGCCAGCAGTCGTAGTTACTCTGGGGCAGATACGCAGTATTTT.

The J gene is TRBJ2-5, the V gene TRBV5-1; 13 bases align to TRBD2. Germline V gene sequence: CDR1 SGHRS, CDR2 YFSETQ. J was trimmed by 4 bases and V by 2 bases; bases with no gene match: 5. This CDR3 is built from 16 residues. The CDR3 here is CASSLTSGRAGETQYF. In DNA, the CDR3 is TGCGCCAGCAGCTTAACTAGCGGGAGGGCCGGAGAGACCCAGTACTTC.

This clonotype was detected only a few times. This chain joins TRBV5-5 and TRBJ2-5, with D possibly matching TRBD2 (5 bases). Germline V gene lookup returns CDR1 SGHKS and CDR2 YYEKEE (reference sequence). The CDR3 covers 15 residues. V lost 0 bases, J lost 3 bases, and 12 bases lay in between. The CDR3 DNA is TGTGCCAGCAGCTTGGGTCACGGAGGTGAAGAGACCCAGTACTTC. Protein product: CASSLGHGGEETQYF.

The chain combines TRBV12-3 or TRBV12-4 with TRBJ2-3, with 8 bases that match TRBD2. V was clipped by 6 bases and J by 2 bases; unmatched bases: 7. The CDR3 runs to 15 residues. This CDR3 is CASRSGGPYTDTQYF. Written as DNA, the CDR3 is TGTGCCAGCAGGAGCGGGGGCCCGTACACAGATACGCAGTATTTT.

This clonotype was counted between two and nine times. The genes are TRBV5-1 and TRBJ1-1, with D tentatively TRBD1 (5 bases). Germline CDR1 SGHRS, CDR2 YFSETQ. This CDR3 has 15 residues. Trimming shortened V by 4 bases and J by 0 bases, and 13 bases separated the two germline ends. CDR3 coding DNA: TGCGCCAGCAGCCGGATCATGGGGGTGAACACTGAAGCTTTCTTT. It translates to CASSRIMGVNTEAFF.

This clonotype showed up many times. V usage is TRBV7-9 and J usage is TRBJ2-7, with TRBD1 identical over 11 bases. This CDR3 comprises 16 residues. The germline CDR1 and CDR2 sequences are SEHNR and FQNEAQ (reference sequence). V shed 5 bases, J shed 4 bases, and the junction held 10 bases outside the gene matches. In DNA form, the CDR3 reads TGTGCCAGCAGCCCTCCGGGACAGGGGGGCAGATACGAGCAGTACTTC. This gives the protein CASSPPGQGGRYEQYF.

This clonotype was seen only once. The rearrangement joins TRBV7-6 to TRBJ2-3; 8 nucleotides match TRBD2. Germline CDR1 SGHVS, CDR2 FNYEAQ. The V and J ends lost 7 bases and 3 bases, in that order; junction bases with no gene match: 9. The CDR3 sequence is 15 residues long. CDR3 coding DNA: TGTGCCAGCATTTTGTCGGGAGGGCCTACAGATACGCAGTATTTT. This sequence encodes CASILSGGPTDTQYF.

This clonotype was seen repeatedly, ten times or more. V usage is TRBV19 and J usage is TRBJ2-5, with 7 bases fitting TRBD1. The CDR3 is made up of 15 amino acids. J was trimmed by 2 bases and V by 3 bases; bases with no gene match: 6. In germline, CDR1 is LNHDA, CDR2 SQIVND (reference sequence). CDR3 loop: CASSIEGAGQETQYF. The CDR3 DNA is TGTGCCAGTAGTATCGAGGGGGCCGGTCAAGAGACCCAGTACTTC.

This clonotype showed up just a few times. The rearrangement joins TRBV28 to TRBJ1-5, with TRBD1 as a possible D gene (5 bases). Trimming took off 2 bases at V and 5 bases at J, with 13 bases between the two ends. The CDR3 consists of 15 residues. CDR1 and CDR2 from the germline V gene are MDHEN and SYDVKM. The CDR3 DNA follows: TGTGCCAGCAGTTTAAATTCCGGGACTTATCAGCCCCAGCATTTT. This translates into CASSLNSGTYQPQHF.

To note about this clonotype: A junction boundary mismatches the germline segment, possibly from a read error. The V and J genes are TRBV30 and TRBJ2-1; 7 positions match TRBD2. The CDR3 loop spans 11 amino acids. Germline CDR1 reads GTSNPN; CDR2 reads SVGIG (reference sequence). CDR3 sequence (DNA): TGTGCCTGGATCGGACTAGGAGTGTATATCTTC. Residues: CAWIGLGVYIF.